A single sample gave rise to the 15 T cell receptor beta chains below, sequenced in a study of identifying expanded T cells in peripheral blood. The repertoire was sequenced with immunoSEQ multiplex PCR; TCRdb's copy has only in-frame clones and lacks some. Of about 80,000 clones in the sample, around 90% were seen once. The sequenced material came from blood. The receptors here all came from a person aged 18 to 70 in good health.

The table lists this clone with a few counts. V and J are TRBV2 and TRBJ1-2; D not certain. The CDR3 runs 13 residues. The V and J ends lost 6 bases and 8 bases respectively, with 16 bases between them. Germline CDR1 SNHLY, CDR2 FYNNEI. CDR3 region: CASRPTPRWGYTF. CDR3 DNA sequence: TGTGCCAGCAGGCCGACGCCCAGGTGGGGCTACACCTTC.

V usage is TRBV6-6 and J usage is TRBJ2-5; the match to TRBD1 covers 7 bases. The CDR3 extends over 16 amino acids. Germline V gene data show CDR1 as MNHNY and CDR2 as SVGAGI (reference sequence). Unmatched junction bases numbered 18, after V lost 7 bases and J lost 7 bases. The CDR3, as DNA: TGTGCCAGCACCCAATGGCAGGGGGTATCCCCAGGGACCCAGTACTTC. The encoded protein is CASTQWQGVSPGTQYF.

CDR3 sequence (DNA): TGCGCCAGCAGCTCGGGACAGAGAAATGAAAAACTGTTTTTT. This codes for CASSSGQRNEKLFF. The chain is built from TRBV4-1 and TRBJ1-4, with TRBD1 matching over 7 bases. Per the germline V gene, CDR1 is MGHRA and CDR2 is YSYEKL. V was clipped by 5 bases and J by 5 bases; unmatched bases: 5. The CDR3 loop spans 14 amino acids.

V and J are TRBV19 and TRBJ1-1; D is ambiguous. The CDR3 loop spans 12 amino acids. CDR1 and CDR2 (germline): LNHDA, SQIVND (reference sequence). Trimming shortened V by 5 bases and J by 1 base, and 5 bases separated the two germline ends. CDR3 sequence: CASSDWNTEAFF. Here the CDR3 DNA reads TGTGCCAGTAGTGACTGGAACACTGAAGCTTTCTTT.

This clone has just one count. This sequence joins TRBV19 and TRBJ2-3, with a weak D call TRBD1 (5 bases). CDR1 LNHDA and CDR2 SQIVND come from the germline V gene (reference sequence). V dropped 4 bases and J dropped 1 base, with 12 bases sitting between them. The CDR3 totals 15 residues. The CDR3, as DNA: TGTGCCAGTAGTAAGAGCAGGGTTGGCACAGATACGCAGTATTTT. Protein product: CASSKSRVGTDTQYF.

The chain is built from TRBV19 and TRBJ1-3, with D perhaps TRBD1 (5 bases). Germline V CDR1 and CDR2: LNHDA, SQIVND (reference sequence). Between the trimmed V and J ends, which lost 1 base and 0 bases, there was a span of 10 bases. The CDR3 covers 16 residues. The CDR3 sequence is CASSIVAGGSGNTIYF. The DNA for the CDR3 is TGTGCCAGTAGTATAGTAGCGGGGGGCTCTGGAAACACCATATATTTT.

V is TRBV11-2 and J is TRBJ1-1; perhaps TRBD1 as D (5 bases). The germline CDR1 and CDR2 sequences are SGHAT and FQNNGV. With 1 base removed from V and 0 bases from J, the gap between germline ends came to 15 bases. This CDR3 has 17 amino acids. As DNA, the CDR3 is TGTGCCAGCAGCTTAGTTATTCGACAGTCCCTGAACACTGAAGCTTTCTTT. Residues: CASSLVIRQSLNTEAFF. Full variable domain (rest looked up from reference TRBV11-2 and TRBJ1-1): EAGVAQSPRYKIIEKRQSVAFWCNPISGHATLYWYQQILGQGPKLLIQFQNNGVVDDSQLPKDRFSAERLKGVDSTLKIQPAKLEDSAVYLCASSLVIRQSLNTEAFFGQGTRLTVV.

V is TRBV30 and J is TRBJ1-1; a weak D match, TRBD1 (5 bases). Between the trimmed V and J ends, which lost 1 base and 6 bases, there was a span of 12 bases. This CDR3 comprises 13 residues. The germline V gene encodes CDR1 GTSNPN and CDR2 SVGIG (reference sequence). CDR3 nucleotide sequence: TGTGCCTGGAGTGGGCAGGGAAGGGCTGAAGCTTTCTTT. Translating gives CAWSGQGRAEAFF. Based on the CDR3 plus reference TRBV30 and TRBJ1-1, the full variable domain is SQTIHQWPATLVQPVGSPLSLECTVEGTSNPNLYWYRQAAGRGLQLLFYSVGIGQISSEVPQNLSASRPQDRQFILSSKKLLLSDSGFYLCAWSGQGRAEAFFGQGTRLTVV.

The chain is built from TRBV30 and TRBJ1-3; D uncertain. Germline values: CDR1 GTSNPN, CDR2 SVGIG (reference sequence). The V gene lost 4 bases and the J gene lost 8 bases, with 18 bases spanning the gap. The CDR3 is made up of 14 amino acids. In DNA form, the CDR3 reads TGTGCCTGGACATTCGGACCCTTGGGAGACACCATATATTTT. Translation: CAWTFGPLGDTIYF. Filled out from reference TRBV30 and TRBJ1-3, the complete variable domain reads SQTIHQWPATLVQPVGSPLSLECTVEGTSNPNLYWYRQAAGRGLQLLFYSVGIGQISSEVPQNLSASRPQDRQFILSSKKLLLSDSGFYLCAWTFGPLGDTIYFGEGSWLTVV.

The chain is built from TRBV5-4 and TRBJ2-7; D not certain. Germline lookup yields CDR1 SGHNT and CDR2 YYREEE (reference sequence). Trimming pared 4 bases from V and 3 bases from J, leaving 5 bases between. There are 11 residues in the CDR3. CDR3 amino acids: CASSGNYEQYF. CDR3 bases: TGTGCCAGCAGCGGGAACTACGAGCAGTACTTC. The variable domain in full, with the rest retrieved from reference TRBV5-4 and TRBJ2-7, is ETGVTQSPTHLIKTRGQQVTLRCSSQSGHNTVSWYQQALGQGPQFIFQYYREEENGRGNFPPRFSGLQFPNYSSELNVNALELDDSALYLCASSGNYEQYFGPGTRLTVT.

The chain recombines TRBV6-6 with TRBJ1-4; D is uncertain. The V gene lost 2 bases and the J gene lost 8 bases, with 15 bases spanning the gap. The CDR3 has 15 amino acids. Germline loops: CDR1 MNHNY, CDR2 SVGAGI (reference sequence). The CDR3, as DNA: TGTGCCAGCAGTTACGGGCAGGCCGGGGAGGAAAAACTGTTTTTT. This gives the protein CASSYGQAGEEKLFF.

The chain's CDR3 is CASSEAGLSYEQYF. The CDR3 DNA follows: TGTGCCAGCAGTGAAGCAGGCCTTTCCTACGAGCAGTACTTC. The chain uses TRBV6-1 and TRBJ2-7, with no clear D. The length of the CDR3 is 14 residues. Germline CDR1 reads MNHNS; CDR2 reads SASEGT. The V end was cut by 0 bases, the J end by 1 base, with 7 bases between.

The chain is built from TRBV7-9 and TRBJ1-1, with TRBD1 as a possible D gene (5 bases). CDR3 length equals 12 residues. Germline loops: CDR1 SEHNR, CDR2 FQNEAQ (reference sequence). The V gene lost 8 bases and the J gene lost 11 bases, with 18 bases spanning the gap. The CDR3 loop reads CASFRDPQAAFF. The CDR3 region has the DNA TGTGCCAGCTTCCGGGACCCCCAGGCGGCTTTCTTT. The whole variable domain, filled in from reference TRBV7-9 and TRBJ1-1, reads DTGVSQNPRHKITKRGQNVTFRCDPISEHNRLYWYRQTLGQGPEFLTYFQNEAQLEKSRLLSDRFSAERPKGSFSTLEIQRTEQGDSAMYLCASFRDPQAAFFGQGTRLTVV.

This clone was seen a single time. The CDR3: CARGELGISNEKLFF. CDR3 DNA sequence: TGTGCCAGGGGGGAATTGGGTATCTCTAATGAAAAACTGTTTTTT. V usage is TRBV6-1 and J usage is TRBJ1-4; D is perhaps TRBD1 (5 bases). The germline gives CDR1 MNHNS, CDR2 SASEGT. The CDR3 has 15 residues. V gave up 9 bases and J gave up 3 bases, with 17 bases separating them.

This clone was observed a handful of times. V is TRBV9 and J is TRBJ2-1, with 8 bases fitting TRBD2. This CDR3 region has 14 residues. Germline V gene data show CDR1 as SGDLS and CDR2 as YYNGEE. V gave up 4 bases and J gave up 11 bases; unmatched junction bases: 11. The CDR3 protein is CASSPSGSGGQQFF. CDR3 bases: TGTGCCAGCAGCCCCTCCGGGAGCGGGGGACAGCAGTTCTTC.